This TCR beta chain comes out of a study of T cells in Graves' hyperthyroidism and ophthalmopathy. Study-wide results and limits: Through a model of 13 V-J features, ophthalmopathy was separated from stable hyperthyroidism.

Amplified regions were TCR beta CDR3 sequences from RNA transcripts. TCR CDR3 underwent first-round RT-PCR with the HTBI primer set. MiXCR, run by TCRdb on the multiplex PCR reads, gives a single entry per CDR3 protein. The sample includes around 34,000 distinct CDR3 sequences, around 53% seen only once; the top ten take under 30%. V lost 3 bases to trimming and J lost 5 bases, with 10 bases between them. This CDR3 contains 13 residues. CDR1 SGHTA and CDR2 FQGTGA come from the germline V gene. Diagnostic assessment was based on clinical symptoms, serum thyroxine and TRAb, thyroid ultrasound and orbital computed tomography. With regard to this clonotype: Antigen specificity is unknown.

The sample comprised blood. The rearrangement links TRBV7-3 to TRBJ2-5; possibly TRBD2 for D (7 bases). This receptor was taken from a woman between 40 and 50 years old with Graves' ophthalmopathy. Here the CDR3 DNA reads TGTGCCAGCAGCTTGGGGGGGCCGGAGACCCAGTACTTC. Translated: CASSLGGPETQYF.